The rows below give T cell receptor beta chains drawn from one sample of a study of regulatory T cells in long-lasting Graves disease. TCRdb re-analysed the multiplex PCR reads in MiXCR, keeping a single row per CDR3 protein. Of about 660,000 distinct CDR3 sequences listed, around 32% are singletons. Material: peripheral blood mononuclear cells (PBMCs), obtained when the disease was refractory, from a patient treated with antithyroid drugs. The receptors were gathered from a female donor with Graves disease. Both conserved end residues are part of each CDR3. The D gene is left open where the match is weak. Clone size appears in some rows only: once, few, many, or a class for an expanded clone.

cdr3_length: 12; j_call: TRBJ2-1; d_call: NA; clone_size: NA; v_call: TRBV19; cdr3_aa: CASSILYNEQFF; cdr3_nt: TGTGCCAGTAGTATACTCTACAATGAGCAGTTCTTC
cdr3_length: 18; j_call: TRBJ2-2; d_call: TRBD2; clone_size: NA; v_call: TRBV7-2; cdr3_aa: CASSFYSGRAANTGELFF; cdr3_nt: TGTGCCAGCAGCTTTTATAGCGGGAGGGCCGCGAACACCGGGGAGCTGTTTTTT
cdr3_length: 10; j_call: TRBJ1-2; d_call: NA; clone_size: NA; v_call: TRBV2; cdr3_aa: CATERGGYTF; cdr3_nt: TGTGCCACCGAACGAGGTGGCTACACCTTC
cdr3_length: 15; j_call: TRBJ1-6; d_call: NA; clone_size: NA; v_call: TRBV14; cdr3_aa: CASSQDRQVHSPLHF; cdr3_nt: TGTGCCAGCAGCCAAGATCGGCAGGTTCATTCACCCCTCCACTTT
cdr3_length: 15; j_call: TRBJ2-1; d_call: NA; clone_size: NA; v_call: TRBV11-2; cdr3_aa: CASSYLATSYNEQFF; cdr3_nt: TGTGCCAGCAGCTATTTAGCGACCTCCTACAATGAGCAGTTCTTC
cdr3_length: 15; j_call: TRBJ1-2; d_call: TRBD1; clone_size: many; v_call: TRBV28; cdr3_aa: CASRGQGATNYGYTF; cdr3_nt: TGTGCCAGCAGGGGACAGGGGGCCACTAACTATGGCTACACCTTC
cdr3_length: 16; j_call: TRBJ2-5; d_call: NA; clone_size: few; v_call: TRBV18; cdr3_aa: CASSPLWTLYQETQYF; cdr3_nt: TGTGCCAGCTCACCACTCTGGACCCTTTACCAAGAGACCCAGTACTTC
cdr3_length: 15; j_call: TRBJ1-2; d_call: NA; clone_size: NA; v_call: TRBV9; cdr3_aa: CASSDGAGADYGYTF; cdr3_nt: TGTGCCAGCAGCGATGGCGCTGGGGCAGACTATGGCTACACCTTC
cdr3_length: 13; j_call: TRBJ2-5; d_call: NA; clone_size: many; v_call: TRBV5-1; cdr3_aa: CASSLDGQETQYF; cdr3_nt: TGCGCCAGCAGCTTGGACGGTCAAGAGACCCAGTACTTC
cdr3_length: 13; j_call: TRBJ1-5; d_call: NA; clone_size: few; v_call: TRBV9; cdr3_aa: CASSVGSNQPQHF; cdr3_nt: TGTGCCAGCAGCGTTGGTAGCAATCAGCCCCAGCATTTT
cdr3_length: 15; j_call: TRBJ1-2; d_call: TRBD1; clone_size: many; v_call: TRBV28; cdr3_aa: CASSFEGQGNYGYTF; cdr3_nt: TGTGCCAGCAGTTTTGAGGGACAGGGTAACTATGGCTACACCTTC
cdr3_length: 15; j_call: TRBJ1-4; d_call: TRBD1; clone_size: NA; v_call: TRBV20-1; cdr3_aa: CSAPRFRDSGEKLFF; cdr3_nt: TGCAGTGCCCCTAGGTTCCGGGACAGTGGGGAAAAACTGTTTTTT
cdr3_length: 14; j_call: TRBJ2-7; d_call: NA; clone_size: many; v_call: TRBV20-1; cdr3_aa: CSALPTYNSYEQYF; cdr3_nt: TGCAGTGCCCTCCCGACTTACAACTCCTACGAGCAGTACTTC
cdr3_length: 14; j_call: TRBJ2-7; d_call: NA; clone_size: few; v_call: TRBV6-1; cdr3_aa: CASSEGGSRYEQYF; cdr3_nt: TGTGCCAGCAGTGAAGGTGGTAGCAGGTACGAGCAGTACTTC
cdr3_length: 14; j_call: TRBJ1-2; d_call: TRBD1; clone_size: NA; v_call: TRBV5-1; cdr3_aa: CASSFDRALDGYTF; cdr3_nt: TGCGCCAGCAGCTTCGACAGGGCTCTAGATGGCTACACCTTC
cdr3_length: 15; j_call: TRBJ1-5; d_call: NA; clone_size: many; v_call: TRBV3-1; cdr3_aa: CASSQDGLSNQPQHF; cdr3_nt: TGTGCCAGCAGCCAAGATGGACTAAGCAATCAGCCCCAGCATTTT
cdr3_length: 17; j_call: TRBJ1-1; d_call: NA; clone_size: NA; v_call: TRBV27; cdr3_aa: CASAQRGGWDRNTEAFF; cdr3_nt: TGTGCCAGCGCCCAACGGGGGGGTTGGGATAGGAACACTGAAGCTTTCTTT
cdr3_length: 12; j_call: TRBJ1-5; d_call: NA; clone_size: few; v_call: TRBV28; cdr3_aa: CASSDRGLAQHF; cdr3_nt: TGTGCCAGCAGTGACCGGGGATTGGCCCAGCATTTT
cdr3_length: 13; j_call: TRBJ1-1; d_call: NA; clone_size: NA; v_call: TRBV14; cdr3_aa: CASSPALETEAFF; cdr3_nt: TGTGCCAGCAGCCCGGCCCTAGAAACTGAAGCTTTCTTT
cdr3_length: 16; j_call: TRBJ1-4; d_call: NA; clone_size: NA; v_call: TRBV30; cdr3_aa: CAWSFGRTTTNEKLFF; cdr3_nt: TGTGCCTGGAGTTTTGGCAGGACCACAACTAATGAAAAACTGTTTTTT
cdr3_length: 15; j_call: TRBJ2-7; d_call: NA; clone_size: many; v_call: TRBV12-3/TRBV12-4; cdr3_aa: CASSLAGASTNEQYF; cdr3_nt: TGTGCCAGCAGTTTAGCGGGAGCCTCCACCAACGAGCAGTACTTC
cdr3_length: 16; j_call: TRBJ1-4; d_call: TRBD1; clone_size: few; v_call: TRBV7-9; cdr3_aa: CASSWRTGEDNEKLFF; cdr3_nt: TGTGCCAGCAGTTGGAGGACAGGGGAAGATAATGAAAAACTGTTTTTT
cdr3_length: 16; j_call: TRBJ2-5; d_call: NA; clone_size: once; v_call: TRBV4-2; cdr3_aa: CASSQVPVVARETQYF; cdr3_nt: TGTGCCAGCAGCCAAGTCCCTGTTGTGGCCAGAGAGACCCAGTACTTC
cdr3_length: 14; j_call: TRBJ2-5; d_call: TRBD2; clone_size: NA; v_call: TRBV10-3; cdr3_aa: CAISESASGETQYF; cdr3_nt: TGTGCCATCAGTGAGTCGGCTAGCGGAGAGACCCAGTACTTC
cdr3_length: 14; j_call: TRBJ1-6; d_call: NA; clone_size: NA; v_call: TRBV20-1; cdr3_aa: CSATGGVHNSPLHF; cdr3_nt: TGCAGTGCTACCGGGGGGGTCCATAATTCACCCCTCCACTTT
cdr3_length: 16; j_call: TRBJ1-1; d_call: NA; clone_size: few; v_call: TRBV6-1; cdr3_aa: CASSEAYGRGNTEAFF; cdr3_nt: TGTGCCAGCAGTGAAGCGTACGGCAGGGGGAACACTGAAGCTTTCTTT
cdr3_length: 15; j_call: TRBJ1-6; d_call: NA; clone_size: once; v_call: TRBV27; cdr3_aa: CASSSTRILNSPLHF; cdr3_nt: TGTGCCAGCAGTTCGACACGGATACTTAATTCACCCCTCCACTTT
cdr3_length: 11; j_call: TRBJ2-5; d_call: NA; clone_size: NA; v_call: TRBV29-1; cdr3_aa: CSVVQQETQYF; cdr3_nt: TGCAGCGTTGTTCAGCAAGAGACCCAGTACTTC
cdr3_length: 15; j_call: TRBJ2-1; d_call: TRBD1; clone_size: NA; v_call: TRBV24-1; cdr3_aa: CATSDLGDRFNEQFF; cdr3_nt: TGTGCCACCAGTGATTTGGGGGACAGGTTCAATGAGCAGTTCTTC
cdr3_length: 16; j_call: TRBJ2-1; d_call: NA; clone_size: NA; v_call: TRBV11-2; cdr3_aa: CASSLEISSTRNEQFF; cdr3_nt: TGTGCCAGCAGCTTAGAGATCTCATCAACGAGAAATGAGCAGTTCTTC
cdr3_length: 15; j_call: TRBJ1-1; d_call: NA; clone_size: once; v_call: TRBV19; cdr3_aa: CASSPDQVMNTEAFF; cdr3_nt: TGTGCCAGTAGTCCCGACCAGGTGATGAACACTGAAGCTTTCTTT
cdr3_length: 14; j_call: TRBJ2-7; d_call: NA; clone_size: NA; v_call: TRBV15; cdr3_aa: CATSRDFLSNEQYF; cdr3_nt: TGTGCCACCAGCAGAGATTTCCTCTCTAACGAGCAGTACTTC
cdr3_length: 15; j_call: TRBJ2-3; d_call: TRBD2; clone_size: NA; v_call: TRBV20-1; cdr3_aa: CSASVLGRAGDTQYF; cdr3_nt: TGCAGTGCTAGTGTACTCGGGAGGGCCGGAGATACGCAGTATTTT